A single sample gave rise to the 20 T cell receptor beta chains below, sequenced in a study of T cell responses to AZD1222 COVID-19 vaccine. Produced via immunoSEQ multiplex PCR; TCRdb's table is partial and in-frame only. The data hold about 150,000 clones, with approximately 89% observed a single time. The starting material was peripheral blood, obtained 28 days after the second AZD1222 dose. The receptors shown here come from an adult who received the AZD1222 COVID-19 vaccine.

The CDR3 here is CSALVNEQFF. The CDR3 DNA reads as TGCAGTGCTCTAGTCAATGAGCAGTTCTTC. This chain joins TRBV20-1 and TRBJ2-1; D not resolved. CDR3 length: 10 amino acids. Trimming removed 5 bases at V and 6 bases at J, with 5 bases between. Germline CDR1 DFQATT, CDR2 SNEGSKA (reference sequence).

The CDR3, as DNA: TGTGCCAGCAGAATAGGTGCCGGCGAGCAGTACTTC. It specifies CASRIGAGEQYF. This chain connects TRBV2 to TRBJ2-7, with unresolved D. The germline gives CDR1 SNHLY, CDR2 FYNNEI. The ends were cut back, 6 bases at V and 6 bases at J, with 12 bases in the middle. The CDR3 runs to 12 residues.

The chain carries TRBV18 and TRBJ1-2; TRBD1 matches at 7 bases. Germline loops: CDR1 KGHSH, CDR2 LQKENI. CDR3 length equals 14 residues. Trimming at V came to 6 bases and at J to 1 base, leaving 5 bases not matched to a gene. The CDR3 DNA follows: TGTGCCAGCTCTCGACAGGGTGTTAACTATGGCTACACCTTC. The encoded protein is CASSRQGVNYGYTF.

The rearrangement uses TRBV11-2 and TRBJ2-3; no clear D gene. CDR1 and CDR2 from the germline V gene are SGHAT and FQNNGV. V dropped 10 bases and J dropped 0 bases, with 11 bases sitting between them. This CDR3 region has 13 residues. In nucleotides, the CDR3 is TGTGCCACCCGACTCGAAAGCACAGATACGCAGTATTTT. This encodes CATRLESTDTQYF. The full variable domain, completed using reference TRBV11-2 and TRBJ2-3, is EAGVAQSPRYKIIEKRQSVAFWCNPISGHATLYWYQQILGQGPKLLIQFQNNGVVDDSQLPKDRFSAERLKGVDSTLKIQPAKLEDSAVYLCATRLESTDTQYFGPGTRLTVL.

The rearrangement links TRBV6-1 to TRBJ1-6; D remains unclear. The CDR3 contains 15 residues. Germline CDR1 is MNHNS and CDR2 is SASEGT. V dropped 2 bases and J dropped 7 bases, with 12 bases sitting between them. CDR3 DNA: TGTGCCAGCAGTGAACCAACGGTGCTAAATTCACCCCTCCACTTT. Translated: CASSEPTVLNSPLHF.

J is TRBJ1-3 and V is TRBV18; D possibly corresponds to TRBD1 (5 bases). V dropped 6 bases and J dropped 3 bases, with 12 bases sitting between them. The CDR3 has 14 amino acids. The germline gives CDR1 KGHSH, CDR2 LQKENI. CDR3 loop: CASSPDQGGNTIYF. The DNA for the CDR3 is TGTGCCAGCTCTCCCGACCAGGGTGGAAACACCATATATTTT. Combining the CDR3 with reference TRBV18 and TRBJ1-3 gives the whole variable domain NAGVMQNPRHLVRRRGQEARLRCSPMKGHSHVYWYRQLPEEGLKFMVYLQKENIIDESGMPKERFSAEFPKEGPSILRIQQVVRGDSAAYFCASSPDQGGNTIYFGEGSWLTVV.

The chain joins TRBV7-2 to TRBJ2-5; no clear D gene. CDR1 and CDR2 (germline): SGHTA, FQGNSA. Trimming took 3 bases from V and 3 from J, leaving 5 bases between them. This CDR3 has 12 residues. CDR3 in amino acids: CASSLTKETQYF. In nucleotides, the CDR3 is TGTGCCAGCAGCTTGACCAAAGAGACCCAGTACTTC.

CDR3 DNA sequence: TGTGCCAGCAGTGGAGACAGGTTCGGGGGCTACACCTTC. It translates to CASSGDRFGGYTF. The rearrangement joins TRBV28 to TRBJ1-2, with a weak D call TRBD1 (6 bases). The CDR3 is made up of 13 amino acids. Trimming removed 5 bases at V and 8 bases at J, with 15 bases between. CDR1 and CDR2 from the germline V gene are MDHEN and SYDVKM.

The J gene is TRBJ2-7, the V gene TRBV10-2; D might be TRBD1 (8 bases). Trimming pared 0 bases from V and 4 bases from J, leaving 13 bases between. There are 15 residues in the CDR3. Germline values: CDR1 WSHSY, CDR2 SAAADI. Written as DNA, the CDR3 is TGCGCCAGCAGTGAGTCGAGCGGGACAGGATACGAGCAGTACTTC. Translated, it gives CASSESSGTGYEQYF.

The V and J genes are TRBV27 and TRBJ2-4, with D perhaps assigned TRBD1 or TRBD2 (5 bases each). The germline V and J ends were trimmed by 4 bases and 6 bases, with 10 bases remaining between them. Germline-derived CDR1 and CDR2 are MNHEY and SMNVEV (reference sequence). The CDR3 spans 13 residues. Written as DNA, the CDR3 is TGTGCCAGCAGTTCAACGGGGCCAAACATTCAGTACTTC. Translation: CASSSTGPNIQYF.

The J gene is TRBJ2-3, the V gene TRBV4-3; 8 bases match TRBD2. The CDR3 runs 17 residues. Germline loops: CDR1 LGHNA, CDR2 YSLEER. V lost 0 bases and J lost 6; bases outside the gene matches: 11. This chain's CDR3 is CASSQDSRRGDGDTQYF. CDR3 sequence (DNA): TGCGCCAGCAGCCAAGATTCCAGGCGGGGGGATGGTGATACGCAGTATTTT.

The chain employs TRBV6-6 and TRBJ2-5, with 8 nucleotides matching TRBD2. Trimming at V came to 6 bases and at J to 2 bases, leaving 17 bases not matched to a gene. CDR1 and CDR2 from the germline V gene are MNHNY and SVGAGI (reference sequence). This CDR3 spans 18 amino acids. The CDR3 here is CASSRKPRAGEEQETQYF. The CDR3 nucleotides read TGTGCCAGCAGCCGAAAACCCCGAGCGGGAGAGGAGCAAGAGACCCAGTACTTC.

This clone has a handful of counts. The V gene is TRBV11-3, the J gene TRBJ1-5; D remains unclear. With 0 bases removed from V and 9 bases from J, the gap between germline ends came to 18 bases. Per germline, CDR1 SGHNT and CDR2 YENEEA. There are 16 residues in the CDR3. CDR3 nucleotides: TGTGCCAGCAGCTTAGAAGGAGGCGTGGGGAGAGGGCCCCAGCATTTT. Protein: CASSLEGGVGRGPQHF.

The gene calls are TRBV7-2 and TRBJ2-7; D possibly corresponds to TRBD1 (6 bases). CDR1 is SGHTA, CDR2 FQGNSA, per germline. CDR3 length equals 14 residues. Trimming took 0 bases from V and 4 from J, leaving 10 bases between them. CDR3 bases: TGTGCCAGCAGCTTAGCGTGGGGACAATACGAGCAGTACTTC. Its translation is CASSLAWGQYEQYF.

This clone was counted a single time. The rearrangement links TRBV4-2 to TRBJ2-1; no clear D. The CDR3 covers 15 residues. V was pared by 0 bases and J by 6 bases, with 12 bases between. CDR1 is LGHNA and CDR2 is YNFKEQ in the germline V gene. This CDR3 is CASSQDLILLNEQFF. The DNA for the CDR3 is TGTGCCAGCAGCCAAGATTTGATCTTACTCAATGAGCAGTTCTTC.

Written as DNA, the CDR3 is TGTGCCAGCAGTGAAAAGGGGTATACCGAGCGGGGCCCAGATACGCAGTATTTT. Protein sequence: CASSEKGYTERGPDTQYF. V usage is TRBV2 and J usage is TRBJ2-3; 7 positions match TRBD2. The CDR3 extends over 18 amino acids. V gave up 2 bases and J gave up 4 bases; unmatched junction bases: 15. Germline loops: CDR1 SNHLY, CDR2 FYNNEI.

For the CDR3, the DNA is TGTGCCAGCAGCGTACAGGGAACAACCGGGGAGACCCAGTACTTC. Translated, it gives CASSVQGTTGETQYF. This chain uses TRBV9 with TRBJ2-5, with D possibly matching TRBD1 (5 bases). This CDR3 has 15 residues. V lost 1 base to trimming and J lost 5 bases, with 15 bases between them. The V gene's germline CDR1 is SGDLS and CDR2 YYNGEE.

This chain joins TRBV27 and TRBJ1-1, with 8 bases lining up with TRBD1. The germline CDR1 and CDR2 sequences are MNHEY and SMNVEV (reference sequence). V gave up 11 bases and J gave up 10 bases; unmatched junction bases: 9. The CDR3 has 11 amino acids. The CDR3 sequence is CAGLQGEGAFF. In nucleotides, the CDR3 is TGTGCCGGTCTACAGGGGGAGGGAGCTTTCTTT.

This rearrangement joins TRBV6-1 to TRBJ1-2; D uncertain. There are 15 residues in the CDR3. The germline CDR1 and CDR2 sequences are MNHNS and SASEGT. Trimming removed 1 base at V and 4 bases at J, with 13 bases between. The CDR3 spells CASSEGSQSTYGYTF. CDR3 in DNA: TGTGCCAGCAGTGAAGGTTCGCAGAGCACCTATGGCTACACCTTC.

The chain has TRBV28 and TRBJ2-5; 9 positions match TRBD1. CDR1 is MDHEN and CDR2 is SYDVKM in the germline V gene. The CDR3 runs to 14 residues. V lost 5 bases, J lost 5 bases, and 6 bases stayed unmatched. In DNA form, the CDR3 reads TGTGCCAGCAGTCGCACAGGGGGCCCGGAGACCCAGTACTTC. This gives the protein CASSRTGGPETQYF.